One and the same sample provided the 9 T cell receptor beta chains below, sequenced in a study of Ad26.COV2.S vaccination and SARS-CoV-2 variants. TCRdb's table, derived via immunoSEQ multiplex PCR, lists solely in-frame clones and lacks some. The table lists just over 350,000 clones, around 83% of them singletons. Treatment given: around 19 received Ad26.COV2.S at low or high dose, single or two shots; 5 received placebo; per-sample allocation not given. The samples were gathered on day 63 after the first injection of vaccine or placebo. The sequenced sample was peripheral blood, obtained in a trial of Ad26.COV2.S vaccine versus placebo. Receptor source: a person between 18 and 60 years old who received the Ad26.COV2.S COVID-19 vaccine or a placebo.

The chain employs TRBV10-3 and TRBJ2-7; 8 bases are a match to TRBD1. The junction had 10 bases not matched to a gene; V was cut back by 3 bases and J by 3 bases. The CDR3 spans 16 residues. Looked up from germline, CDR1 is ENHRY and CDR2 is SYGVKD. The CDR3 DNA is TGTGCCATCAGTGAATCCGGGGACAGGCCCTACTACGAGCAGTACTTC. Translated: CAISESGDRPYYEQYF.

The rearrangement joins TRBV7-6 to TRBJ1-2; D call uncertain. Germline V gene lookup returns CDR1 SGHVS and CDR2 FNYEAQ. V was clipped by 8 bases and J by 4 bases, with 14 bases between them. This CDR3 spans 13 amino acids. The CDR3 coding sequence is TGTGCCAGCCGGGGAGAAGGGAGCTATGGCTACACCTTC. Translation gives CASRGEGSYGYTF.

The chain joins TRBV7-9 to TRBJ1-1, with D maybe TRBD1 (5 bases). Per the germline V gene, CDR1 is SEHNR and CDR2 is FQNEAQ (reference sequence). V was clipped by 5 bases and J by 1 base, with 14 bases between them. This CDR3 spans 15 amino acids. In DNA, the CDR3 is TGTGCCAGCAGCCAGGGCCCCACTTCGAACACTGAAGCTTTCTTT. It codes for CASSQGPTSNTEAFF.

The V and J genes are TRBV2 and TRBJ2-7, with D unclear. Germline loops: CDR1 SNHLY, CDR2 FYNNEI. CDR3 length equals 12 residues. V was clipped by 8 bases and J by 3 bases, with 11 bases between them. As DNA, the CDR3 is TGTGCCAGCTTTGCCGAGTACTACGAGCAGTACTTC. It specifies CASFAEYYEQYF.

The V call is TRBV27, the J call TRBJ1-2; D is unclear. V dropped 6 bases and J dropped 5 bases, with 25 bases sitting between them. Germline-derived CDR1 and CDR2 are MNHEY and SMNVEV (reference sequence). The length of the CDR3 is 17 residues. The CDR3 reads CASRFEGLGQQIYGYTF. CDR3 nucleotide sequence: TGTGCCAGCAGGTTTGAGGGTTTGGGCCAGCAGATTTATGGCTACACCTTC.

The chain combines TRBV7-2 with TRBJ1-6; D is perhaps TRBD1 (6 bases). The CDR3 runs to 19 residues. Germline CDR1 and CDR2: SGHTA and FQGNSA. The germline V and J ends were trimmed by 0 bases and 8 bases, with 23 bases remaining between them. CDR3 bases: TGTGCCAGCAGCTTAGCAGGGGGAAGGCTGCTCGAATTAGATTCACCCCTCCACTTT. Protein: CASSLAGGRLLELDSPLHF. The variable domain in full, with the rest retrieved from reference TRBV7-2 and TRBJ1-6, is GAGVSQSPSNKVTEKGKDVELRCDPISGHTALYWYRQSLGQGLEFLIYFQGNSAPDKSGLPSDRFSAERTGGSVSTLTIQRTQQEDSAVYLCASSLAGGRLLELDSPLHFGNGTRLTVT.

This rearrangement joins TRBV5-1 to TRBJ2-7, with 7 bases fitting TRBD1. The CDR3 runs 16 residues. Per germline, CDR1 SGHRS and CDR2 YFSETQ. V shed 2 bases and J 4 bases; nucleotides not matched to a gene: 12. The CDR3 loop is CASSFKPSDREYEQYF. CDR3 nucleotide sequence: TGCGCCAGCAGCTTTAAACCCAGTGACAGGGAGTACGAGCAGTACTTC.

The V gene is TRBV6-2 or TRBV6-3, the J gene TRBJ2-3; D may be TRBD2 (6 bases). The germline CDR1 and CDR2 sequences are MNHEY and SVGEGT. This CDR3 comprises 15 residues. Deletions cut 4 bases from V and 8 bases from J, with 19 bases between. DNA of the CDR3: TGTGCCAGCAGTTGGGTCGGGGGAGCCCTTGGTACGCAGTATTTT. It codes for CASSWVGGALGTQYF.

The sample holds one count of this clone. This rearrangement joins TRBV6-6 to TRBJ1-4, with D unclear. This CDR3 has 12 amino acids. Germline V CDR1 and CDR2: MNHNY, SVGAGI (reference sequence). Trimming took off 4 bases at V and 8 bases at J, with 8 bases between the two ends. CDR3 DNA: TGTGCCAGCAGTTCCCTCGAGGAAAAACTGTTTTTT. It is translated as CASSSLEEKLFF.